The clone carrying this TCR beta chain was observed a handful of times. Original processing notes: Reference gene primer amplification gave nucleated cell count estimates. Sequencing used immunoSEQ multiplex PCR; TCRdb keeps in-frame clones, though not all of them. V and J calls and clone size are those listed in that table; D and trimming were worked out from the DNA. The sample records about 140,000 clones, 85% to 90% being singletons. This entry belongs to a study of blood T cell repertoires in COVID-19. Study context: The study drew acute and convalescent COVID-19 samples from the United States, Italy and Spain. Nucleic acid was either cDNA or gDNA, and it came from T cells, B-cell-depleted T cells, or PBMCs.

There are 14 residues in the CDR3. Trimming pared 3 bases from V and 1 base from J, leaving 9 bases between. Germline V lookup: CDR1 SGHTA, CDR2 FQGNSA. The chain links TRBV7-2 to TRBJ1-1, with D uncertain. The material sequenced was peripheral blood. This receptor was identified in a woman at least 80 years old with acute or convalescent COVID-19. The CDR3 sequence is CASSFQAGNTEAFF. CDR3 DNA: TGTGCCAGCAGCTTCCAGGCTGGGAACACTGAAGCTTTCTTT. Combining the CDR3 with reference TRBV7-2 and TRBJ1-1 gives the whole variable domain GAGVSQSPSNKVTEKGKDVELRCDPISGHTALYWYRQSLGQGLEFLIYFQGNSAPDKSGLPSDRFSAERTGGSVSTLTIQRTQQEDSAVYLCASSFQAGNTEAFFGQGTRLTVV.